A selection of T cell receptor beta chains follows, all from one sample in a study of blood T cells in healthy people across ages. TCRdb independently ran MiXCR on the 5' RACE reads; one entry per CDR3 protein. The sample lists some 750,000 distinct CDR3 sequences, about 20% occurring once. Specimen: blood. Receptors originate from a man between 65 and 85 years old in good health. CDR3s include the opening cysteine and the closing phenylalanine or tryptophan. The D gene is left open where the match is weak. The size entry is marked missing in some rows and otherwise reads once, few, many or a size class.

j_call: TRBJ2-3; clone_size: .; v_call: TRBV5-4; d_call: .; cdr3_aa: CASRPVVVGGASTDTQYF; cdr3_nt: TGTGCCAGCCGACCGGTCGTTGTAGGGGGGGCTAGCACAGATACGCAGTATTTT
j_call: TRBJ2-1; clone_size: .; v_call: TRBV3-1; d_call: TRBD2; cdr3_aa: CASGPWSGGGEQFF; cdr3_nt: TGTGCCAGCGGCCCTTGGAGCGGGGGAGGTGAGCAGTTCTTC
j_call: TRBJ2-5; clone_size: many; v_call: TRBV7-2; d_call: .; cdr3_aa: CASSSLGLQETQYF; cdr3_nt: TGTGCCAGCAGCTCCCTCGGTCTCCAAGAGACCCAGTACTTC
j_call: TRBJ1-2; clone_size: .; v_call: TRBV7-2; d_call: TRBD1; cdr3_aa: CASSLETGRRDYGYTF; cdr3_nt: TGTGCCAGCAGCTTGGAGACAGGGAGGAGAGACTATGGCTACACCTTC
j_call: TRBJ2-1; clone_size: few; v_call: TRBV6-2/TRBV6-3; d_call: .; cdr3_aa: CASRDLHSYNEQFF; cdr3_nt: TGTGCCAGCAGAGACCTGCACTCCTACAATGAGCAGTTCTTC
j_call: TRBJ1-2; clone_size: .; v_call: TRBV10-3; d_call: .; cdr3_aa: CAISDLRTANYGYTF; cdr3_nt: TGTGCCATCAGTGACCTTAGGACAGCTAACTATGGCTACACCTTC
j_call: TRBJ2-3; clone_size: few; v_call: TRBV2; d_call: .; cdr3_aa: CATSSDPSTDTQYF; cdr3_nt: TGTGCCACCTCAAGTGACCCTAGCACAGATACGCAGTATTTT
j_call: TRBJ2-3; clone_size: .; v_call: TRBV7-6; d_call: .; cdr3_aa: CASSFTDRDTQYF; cdr3_nt: TGTGCCAGCAGCTTTACCGACAGGGATACGCAGTATTTT
j_call: TRBJ1-2; clone_size: many; v_call: TRBV7-2; d_call: .; cdr3_aa: CASSGRDTANYGYTF; cdr3_nt: TGTGCCAGCAGCGGCCGGGACACCGCTAACTATGGCTACACCTTC
j_call: TRBJ1-4; clone_size: .; v_call: TRBV7-2; d_call: TRBD1; cdr3_aa: CASSLQGADEKLFF; cdr3_nt: TGTGCCAGCAGCTTGCAGGGGGCTGACGAAAAACTGTTTTTT